These 12 T cell receptor beta chains were all obtained from the same sample, sequenced in a study of siplizumab effects on memory and regulatory T cells. The table came from immunoSEQ multiplex PCR; TCRdb's copy has only in-frame clones and leaves some out. The table records around 97,000 clones, about 94% of them present only once. The sequenced sample was non-Treg CD4+ T cells sorted from blood. The receptors here all came from a human donor in good health.

This chain joins TRBV28 and TRBJ2-7, with 7 bases identical to TRBD1. Germline V gene lookup returns CDR1 MDHEN and CDR2 SYDVKM. This CDR3 has 13 residues. Unmatched junction bases numbered 9, after V lost 8 bases and J lost 5 bases. CDR3 bases: TGTGCCAGCCGACTACAGGGGTCGGACGAGCAGTACTTC. Translation: CASRLQGSDEQYF.

This chain links TRBV11-2 with TRBJ2-6; possibly TRBD1 for D (5 bases). The CDR3 has 16 amino acids. The ends were cut back, 11 bases at V and 0 bases at J, with 17 bases in the middle. CDR1 is SGHAT and CDR2 is FQNNGV in the germline V gene. CDR3 sequence: CAEVGQESSGANVLTF. In DNA form, the CDR3 reads TGTGCCGAAGTGGGGCAGGAGAGCTCTGGGGCCAACGTCCTGACTTTC.

The chain combines TRBV5-4 with TRBJ2-3; D is unresolved. The CDR3 consists of 14 residues. Germline V gene data show CDR1 as SGHNT and CDR2 as YYREEE (reference sequence). Trimming cost V 0 bases and J 4 bases, with 9 bases left between them. This chain's CDR3 is CASSLGARADTQYF. The CDR3 DNA sequence: TGTGCCAGCAGCTTGGGGGCACGGGCAGATACGCAGTATTTT.

The chain recombines TRBV12-5 with TRBJ2-3; TRBD2 matches 12 bases. CDR3 length: 20 amino acids. The germline CDR1 and CDR2 sequences are LGHNT and FRNRAP. Trimming cost V 1 base and J 1 base; bases outside gene matches: 12. The CDR3 sequence: CASGLGSLTSGSIGTDTQYF. In DNA, the CDR3 is TGTGCTAGTGGTTTGGGAAGTTTGACTAGCGGGAGTATTGGCACAGATACGCAGTATTTT.

This rearrangement joins TRBV27 to TRBJ2-7; no clear D. V was cut by 2 bases and J by 7 bases, with 18 bases left in between. The CDR3 runs to 15 residues. Germline V CDR1 and CDR2: MNHEY, SMNVEV (reference sequence). This CDR3 is CASSLEVVAHGEQYF. The CDR3 DNA is TGTGCCAGCAGTTTAGAGGTCGTAGCCCACGGAGAGCAGTACTTC.

The chain links TRBV5-1 to TRBJ2-7; 8 positions agree with TRBD2. Germline CDR1 reads SGHRS; CDR2 reads YFSETQ. Trimming removed 4 bases from V and 1 base from J; junction bases left unmatched: 4. This CDR3 region has 14 residues. The CDR3 loop reads CASSVTSGSYEQYF. The DNA of the CDR3 is TGCGCCAGCAGCGTAACTAGCGGATCCTACGAGCAGTACTTC.

This chain uses TRBV4-2 with TRBJ2-1; 10 bases fit TRBD2. V lost 0 bases to trimming and J lost 8 bases; unmatched junction nucleotides: 10. Germline CDR1 reads LGHNA; CDR2 reads YNFKEQ. The CDR3 runs 17 residues. The CDR3 coding sequence is TGTGCCAGCAGCCAAGACCCAGCGGGAGGGGGTAGGGATGAGCAGTTCTTC. Its translation is CASSQDPAGGGRDEQFF.

The V call is TRBV6-1, the J call TRBJ1-2; D not resolved. Germline CDR1 and CDR2: MNHNS and SASEGT. The CDR3 covers 13 residues. Trimming cost V 3 bases and J 8 bases, with 13 bases left between them. As DNA, the CDR3 is TGTGCCAGCAGTGAGGTCCTCAGTAGCGGCTACACCTTC. It yields the protein CASSEVLSSGYTF.

This clone has a single count. V usage is TRBV10-3 and J usage is TRBJ2-7, with 11 nucleotides matching TRBD2. The germline V gene has CDR1 ENHRY and CDR2 SYGVKD. This CDR3 is 15 amino acids long. V shed 6 bases and J 2 bases; nucleotides not matched to a gene: 6. CDR3 sequence: CAIRPLAGAPYEQYF. The CDR3 DNA is TGTGCCATCAGGCCACTAGCGGGAGCCCCCTACGAGCAGTACTTC.

The chain employs TRBV28 and TRBJ1-5; D possibly corresponds to TRBD1 (5 bases). Germline assignment: CDR1 MDHEN and CDR2 SYDVKM. The CDR3 consists of 15 residues. Trimming removed 5 bases from V and 5 bases from J, with 16 bases in between. The CDR3 nucleotides are TGTGCCAGCAGTGAAAGGGGAAGAACGGATCAGCCCCAGCATTTT. Its protein product is CASSERGRTDQPQHF.

The chain links TRBV5-8 to TRBJ1-2; possible D gene TRBD1, 5 bases. Germline V gene lookup returns CDR1 SGHTS and CDR2 YDEGEE. The CDR3 runs to 17 residues. V was trimmed by 6 bases and J by 8 bases, leaving 29 bases between them. This chain's CDR3 is CASTPKGRAILGGGYTF. The CDR3 bases are TGTGCCAGCACCCCCAAGGGCAGGGCCATCCTCGGAGGGGGCTACACCTTC.

The chain uses TRBV29-1 and TRBJ2-2; D remains unclear. Germline V gene data show CDR1 as SQVTM and CDR2 as ANQGSEA. Between the trimmed V and J ends, which lost 4 bases and 0 bases, there was a span of 0 bases. CDR3 length: 11 residues. CDR3 in amino acids: CSVANTGELFF. DNA for the CDR3: TGCAGCGTTGCGAACACCGGGGAGCTGTTTTTT.